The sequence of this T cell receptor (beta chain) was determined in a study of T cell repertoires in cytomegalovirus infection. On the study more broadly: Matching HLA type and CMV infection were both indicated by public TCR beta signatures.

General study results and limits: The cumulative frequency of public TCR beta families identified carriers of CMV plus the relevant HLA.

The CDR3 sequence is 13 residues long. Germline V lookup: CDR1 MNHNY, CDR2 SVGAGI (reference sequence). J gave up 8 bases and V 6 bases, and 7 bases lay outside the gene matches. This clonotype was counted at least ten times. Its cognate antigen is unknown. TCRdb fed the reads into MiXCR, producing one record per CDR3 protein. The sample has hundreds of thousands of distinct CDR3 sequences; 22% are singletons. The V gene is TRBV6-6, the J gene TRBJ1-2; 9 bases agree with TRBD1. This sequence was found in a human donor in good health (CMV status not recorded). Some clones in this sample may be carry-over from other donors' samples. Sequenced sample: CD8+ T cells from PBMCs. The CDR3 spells CASRIGTGRGYTF. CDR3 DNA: TGTGCCAGCAGGATCGGGACAGGGAGGGGCTACACCTTC.